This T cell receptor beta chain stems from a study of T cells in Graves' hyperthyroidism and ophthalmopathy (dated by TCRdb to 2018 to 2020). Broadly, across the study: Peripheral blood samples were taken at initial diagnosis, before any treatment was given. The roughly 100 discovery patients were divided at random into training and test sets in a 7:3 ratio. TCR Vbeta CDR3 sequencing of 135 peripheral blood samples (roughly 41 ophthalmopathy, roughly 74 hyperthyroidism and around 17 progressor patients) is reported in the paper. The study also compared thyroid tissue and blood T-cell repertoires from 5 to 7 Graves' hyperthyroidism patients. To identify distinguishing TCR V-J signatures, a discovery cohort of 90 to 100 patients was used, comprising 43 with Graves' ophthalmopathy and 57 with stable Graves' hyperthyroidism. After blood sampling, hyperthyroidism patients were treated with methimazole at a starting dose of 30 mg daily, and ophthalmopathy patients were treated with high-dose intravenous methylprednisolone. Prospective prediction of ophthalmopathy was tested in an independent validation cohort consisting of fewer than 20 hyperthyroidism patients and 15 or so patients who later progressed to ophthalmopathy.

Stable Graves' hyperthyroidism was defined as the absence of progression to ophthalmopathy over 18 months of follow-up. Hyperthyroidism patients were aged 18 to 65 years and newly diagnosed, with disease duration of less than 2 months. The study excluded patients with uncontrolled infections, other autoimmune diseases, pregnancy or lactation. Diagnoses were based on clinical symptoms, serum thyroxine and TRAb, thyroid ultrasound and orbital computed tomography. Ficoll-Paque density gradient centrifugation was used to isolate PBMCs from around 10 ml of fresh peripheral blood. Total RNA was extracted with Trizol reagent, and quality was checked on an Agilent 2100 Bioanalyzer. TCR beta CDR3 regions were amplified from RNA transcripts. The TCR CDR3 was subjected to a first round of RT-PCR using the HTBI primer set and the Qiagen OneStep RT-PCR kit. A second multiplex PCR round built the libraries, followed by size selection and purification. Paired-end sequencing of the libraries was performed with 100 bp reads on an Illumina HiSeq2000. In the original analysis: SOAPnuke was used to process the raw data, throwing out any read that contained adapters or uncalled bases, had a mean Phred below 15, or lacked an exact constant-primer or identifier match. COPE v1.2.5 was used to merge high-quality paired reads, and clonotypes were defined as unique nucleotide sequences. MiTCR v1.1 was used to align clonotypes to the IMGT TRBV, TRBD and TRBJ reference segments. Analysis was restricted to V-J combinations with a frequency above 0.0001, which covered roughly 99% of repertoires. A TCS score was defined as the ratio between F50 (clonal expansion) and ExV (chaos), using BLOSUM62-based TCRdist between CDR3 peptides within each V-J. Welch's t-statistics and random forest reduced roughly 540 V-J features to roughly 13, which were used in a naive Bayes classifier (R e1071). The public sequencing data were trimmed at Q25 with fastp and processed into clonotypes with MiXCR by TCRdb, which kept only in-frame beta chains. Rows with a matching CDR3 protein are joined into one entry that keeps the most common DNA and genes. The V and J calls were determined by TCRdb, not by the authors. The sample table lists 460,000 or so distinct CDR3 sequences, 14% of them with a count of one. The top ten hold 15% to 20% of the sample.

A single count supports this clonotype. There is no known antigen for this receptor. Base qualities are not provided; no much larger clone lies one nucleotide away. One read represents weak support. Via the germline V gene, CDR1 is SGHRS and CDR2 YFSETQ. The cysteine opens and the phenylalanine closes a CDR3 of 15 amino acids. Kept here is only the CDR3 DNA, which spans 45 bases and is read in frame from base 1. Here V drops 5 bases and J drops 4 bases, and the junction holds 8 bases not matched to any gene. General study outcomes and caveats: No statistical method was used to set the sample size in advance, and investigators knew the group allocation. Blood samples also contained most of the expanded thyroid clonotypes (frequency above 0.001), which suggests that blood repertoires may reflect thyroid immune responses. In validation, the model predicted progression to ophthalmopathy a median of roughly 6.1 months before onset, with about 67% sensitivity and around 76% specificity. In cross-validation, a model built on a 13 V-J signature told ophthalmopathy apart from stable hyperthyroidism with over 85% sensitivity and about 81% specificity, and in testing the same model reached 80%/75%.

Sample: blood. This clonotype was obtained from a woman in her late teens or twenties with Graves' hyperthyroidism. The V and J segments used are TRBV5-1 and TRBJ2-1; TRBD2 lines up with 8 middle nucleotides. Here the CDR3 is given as CASRPLREVYNEQFF. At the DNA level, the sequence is TGCGCCAGCAGGCCTCTGCGGGAGGTATACAATGAGCAGTTCTTC.